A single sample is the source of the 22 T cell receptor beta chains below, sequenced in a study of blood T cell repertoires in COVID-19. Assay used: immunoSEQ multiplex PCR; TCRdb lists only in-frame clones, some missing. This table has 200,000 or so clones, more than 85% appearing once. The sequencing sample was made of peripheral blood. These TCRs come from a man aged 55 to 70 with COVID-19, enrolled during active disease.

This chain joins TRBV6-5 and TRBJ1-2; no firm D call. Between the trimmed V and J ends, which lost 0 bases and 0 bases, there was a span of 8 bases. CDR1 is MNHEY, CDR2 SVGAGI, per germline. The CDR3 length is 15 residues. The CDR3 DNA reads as TGTGCCAGCAGTTACTCCAGTCCCTCTAACTATGGCTACACCTTC. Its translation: CASSYSSPSNYGYTF.

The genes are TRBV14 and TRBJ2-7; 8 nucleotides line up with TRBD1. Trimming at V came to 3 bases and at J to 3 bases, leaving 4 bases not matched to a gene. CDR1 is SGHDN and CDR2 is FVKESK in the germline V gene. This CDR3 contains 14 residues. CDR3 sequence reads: CASSHGQGVYEQYF. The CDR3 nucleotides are TGTGCCAGCAGCCATGGACAGGGAGTCTACGAGCAGTACTTC.

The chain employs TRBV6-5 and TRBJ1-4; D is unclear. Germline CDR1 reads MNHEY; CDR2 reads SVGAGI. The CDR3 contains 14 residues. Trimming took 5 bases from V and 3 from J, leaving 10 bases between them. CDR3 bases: TGTGCCAGCAGTCCCCTAGGCGCTAATGAAAAACTGTTTTTT. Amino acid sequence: CASSPLGANEKLFF.

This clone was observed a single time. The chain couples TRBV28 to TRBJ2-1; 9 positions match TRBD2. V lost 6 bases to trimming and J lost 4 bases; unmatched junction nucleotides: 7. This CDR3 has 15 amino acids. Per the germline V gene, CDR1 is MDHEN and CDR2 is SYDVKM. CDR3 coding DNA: TGTGCCAGCAGGCGGAGCGGGGGGAATTACAATGAGCAGTTCTTC. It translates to CASRRSGGNYNEQFF.

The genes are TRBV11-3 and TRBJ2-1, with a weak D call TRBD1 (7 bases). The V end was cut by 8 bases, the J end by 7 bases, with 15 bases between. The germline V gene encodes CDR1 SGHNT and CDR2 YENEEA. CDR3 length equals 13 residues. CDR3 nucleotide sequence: TGTGCCAGCCAGGGGGGCGCGGGTAATGAGCAGTTCTTC. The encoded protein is CASQGGAGNEQFF.

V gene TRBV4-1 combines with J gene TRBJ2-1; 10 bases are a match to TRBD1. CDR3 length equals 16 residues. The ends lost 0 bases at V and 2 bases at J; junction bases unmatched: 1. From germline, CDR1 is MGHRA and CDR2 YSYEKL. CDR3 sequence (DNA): TGCGCCAGCAGCCAAGATGGGACAGGGGCCTACAATGAGCAGTTCTTC. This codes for CASSQDGTGAYNEQFF.

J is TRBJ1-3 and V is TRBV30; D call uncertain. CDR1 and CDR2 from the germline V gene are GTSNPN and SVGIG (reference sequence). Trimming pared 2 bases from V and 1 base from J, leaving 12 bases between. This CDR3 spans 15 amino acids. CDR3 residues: CAWSPRQVSGNTIYF. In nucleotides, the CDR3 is TGTGCCTGGAGTCCTCGACAAGTTTCTGGAAACACCATATATTTT.

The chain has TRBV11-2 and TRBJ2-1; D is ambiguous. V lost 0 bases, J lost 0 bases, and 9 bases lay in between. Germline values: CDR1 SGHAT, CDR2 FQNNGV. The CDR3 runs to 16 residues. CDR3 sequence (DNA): TGTGCCAGCAGCTTAGAGGAGCTAAGCTCCTACAATGAGCAGTTCTTC. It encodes CASSLEELSSYNEQFF.

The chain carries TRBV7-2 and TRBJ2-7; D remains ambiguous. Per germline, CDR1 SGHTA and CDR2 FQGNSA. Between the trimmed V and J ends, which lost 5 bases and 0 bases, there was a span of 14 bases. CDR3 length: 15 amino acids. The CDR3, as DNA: TGTGCCAGCAGCATTTCCCAAGCAAGCTCCTACGAGCAGTACTTC. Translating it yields CASSISQASSYEQYF.

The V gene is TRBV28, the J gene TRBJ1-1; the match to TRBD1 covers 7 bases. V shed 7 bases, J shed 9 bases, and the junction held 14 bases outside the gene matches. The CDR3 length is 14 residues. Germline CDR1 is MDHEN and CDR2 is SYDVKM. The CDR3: CASIDPRQGVKAFF. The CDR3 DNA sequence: TGTGCCAGCATCGACCCGCGACAGGGAGTGAAAGCTTTCTTT.

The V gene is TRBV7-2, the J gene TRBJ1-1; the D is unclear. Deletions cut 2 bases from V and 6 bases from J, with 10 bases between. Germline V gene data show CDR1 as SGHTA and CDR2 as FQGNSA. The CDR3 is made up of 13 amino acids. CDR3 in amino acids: CASSLKYGAEAFF. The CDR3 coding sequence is TGTGCCAGCAGCTTAAAATACGGGGCTGAAGCTTTCTTT.

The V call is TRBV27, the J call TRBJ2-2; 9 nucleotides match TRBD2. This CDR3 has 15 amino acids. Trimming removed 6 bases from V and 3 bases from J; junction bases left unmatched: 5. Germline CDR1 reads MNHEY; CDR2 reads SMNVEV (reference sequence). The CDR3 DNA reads TGTGCCAGCAGACCCCTAGCGGGATACACCGGGGAGCTGTTTTTT. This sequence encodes CASRPLAGYTGELFF.

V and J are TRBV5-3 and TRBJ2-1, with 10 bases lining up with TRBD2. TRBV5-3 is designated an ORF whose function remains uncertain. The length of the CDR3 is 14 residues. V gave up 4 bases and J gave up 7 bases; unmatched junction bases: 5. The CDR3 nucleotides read TGTGCCAGAAGCCCTCTAGCGGGAGTTAATGAGCAGTTCTTC. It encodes CARSPLAGVNEQFF.

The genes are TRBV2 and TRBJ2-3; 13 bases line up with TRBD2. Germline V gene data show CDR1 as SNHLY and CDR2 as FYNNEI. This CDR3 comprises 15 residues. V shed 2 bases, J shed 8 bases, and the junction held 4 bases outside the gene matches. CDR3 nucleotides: TGTGCCAGCAGTGAAACTAGCGGGGGGGCGGGTACGCAGTATTTT. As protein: CASSETSGGAGTQYF.

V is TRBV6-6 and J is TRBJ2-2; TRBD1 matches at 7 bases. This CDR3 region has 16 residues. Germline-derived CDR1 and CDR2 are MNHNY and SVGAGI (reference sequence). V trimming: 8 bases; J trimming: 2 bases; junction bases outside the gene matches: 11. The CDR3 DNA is TGTGCCAGCCAACCACTGAACAGGGGAAACACCGGGGAGCTGTTTTTT. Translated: CASQPLNRGNTGELFF.

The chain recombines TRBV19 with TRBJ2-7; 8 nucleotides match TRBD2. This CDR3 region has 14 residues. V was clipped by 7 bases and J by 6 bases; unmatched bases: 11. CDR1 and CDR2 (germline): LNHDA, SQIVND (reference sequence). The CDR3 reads CASTLDRTSTEQYF. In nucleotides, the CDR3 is TGTGCCAGTACCCTCGATCGGACTAGCACCGAGCAGTACTTC.

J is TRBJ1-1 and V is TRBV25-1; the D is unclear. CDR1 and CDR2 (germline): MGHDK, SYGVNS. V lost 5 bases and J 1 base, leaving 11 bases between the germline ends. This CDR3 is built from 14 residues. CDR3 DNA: TGTGCCAGCAGTCGCAGTACGGGGAACACTGAAGCTTTCTTT. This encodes CASSRSTGNTEAFF.

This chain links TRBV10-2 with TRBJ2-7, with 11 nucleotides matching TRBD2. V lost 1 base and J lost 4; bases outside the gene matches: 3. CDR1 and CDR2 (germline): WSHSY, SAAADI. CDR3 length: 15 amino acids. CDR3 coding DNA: TGCGCCAGCAGTGAGTTTAGCGGGGGGGCGTACGAGCAGTACTTC. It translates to CASSEFSGGAYEQYF.

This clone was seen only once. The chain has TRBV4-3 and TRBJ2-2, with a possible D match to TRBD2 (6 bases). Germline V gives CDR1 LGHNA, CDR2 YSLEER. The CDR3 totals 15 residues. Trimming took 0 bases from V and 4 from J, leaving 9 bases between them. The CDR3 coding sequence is TGCGCCAGCAGCCAAGATGGAGGGAGCACCGGGGAGCTGTTTTTT. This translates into CASSQDGGSTGELFF.

This CDR3 reads CASSEMVGGYNSPLHF. The CDR3 bases are TGTGCCAGCAGTGAAATGGTGGGGGGGTATAATTCACCCCTCCACTTT. This sequence joins TRBV2 and TRBJ1-6, with a possible D match to TRBD1 (5 bases). The germline gives CDR1 SNHLY, CDR2 FYNNEI. Trimming removed 2 bases at V and 4 bases at J, with 12 bases between. CDR3 length equals 16 residues.

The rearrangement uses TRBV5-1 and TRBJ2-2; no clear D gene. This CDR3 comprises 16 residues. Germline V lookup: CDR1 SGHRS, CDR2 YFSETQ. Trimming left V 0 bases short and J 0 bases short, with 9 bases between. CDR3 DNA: TGCGCCAGCAGCTTGGAATCCAGGTCGAACACCGGGGAGCTGTTTTTT. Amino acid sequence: CASSLESRSNTGELFF.

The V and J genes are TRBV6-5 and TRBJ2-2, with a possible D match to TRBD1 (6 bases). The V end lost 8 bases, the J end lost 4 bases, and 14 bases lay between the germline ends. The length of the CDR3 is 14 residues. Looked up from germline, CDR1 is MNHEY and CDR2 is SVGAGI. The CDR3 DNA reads TGTGCCAGCGTAGAACAGGGCGGCACCGGGGAGCTGTTTTTT. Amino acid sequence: CASVEQGGTGELFF.